These T cell receptor beta chains were read from a single sample in a study of blood T cells in healthy people across ages. Via MiXCR, TCRdb re-called the 5' RACE reads, giving one row per CDR3 protein. The sample includes over 750,000 distinct CDR3 sequences, around a quarter of them seen just once. The sample was also linked to a second study, of T cells of mothers and their children.

The sample consisted of blood. Receptors originate from a boy between 10 and 17 years old in good health. Both conserved end residues are part of each CDR3.

CASSLGRTGGEKLFF TRBV5-5
CASSPHRDRAYEQYF TRBV7-8
CASSLTGEEPQHF TRBV12-3/TRBV12-4
CSVRRGGQETQYF TRBV20-1
CASSPVGQNQPQHF TRBV7-9
CASSELAGGPYEQYF TRBV10-2
CSVEVVGGAGDTQYF TRBV29-1
CASSLIGTVNGYTF TRBV12-3/TRBV12-4
CASGLVPKNGGETYEQYF TRBV12-5
CASSLTVDTEAFF TRBV11-2
CSVNTGLNTEAFF TRBV29-1
CASGGGAGVETQYF TRBV12-5
CASSPDGANSPLHF TRBV18
CAITGTSGEAGELFF TRBV21-1
CASSYYRGSNQPQHF TRBV6-5
CASSIRDYTYEQYF TRBV9
CASSHTGGKSYEQYF TRBV7-9
CASSYSTGSNQPQHF TRBV7-2
CASSQDPTWVTGELFF TRBV4-1
CASSVYPVAGETGELFF TRBV9
CATSREGGRGEQYF TRBV15
CASSDPLGAAYGYTF TRBV6-4
CASSSGVAGLETQYF TRBV7-6
CASSLVGKETQYF TRBV5-1
CASRMLNEQFF TRBV27
CASSSRQGLNSPLHF TRBV7-9
CASSLALAGTEDNEKLFF TRBV7-6
CASKLAGAPYEQYF TRBV12-3/TRBV12-4